The 23 T cell receptor beta chains below all came from one sample that was sequenced in a study of OX40 agonist ivuxolimab in advanced cancers. Here immunoSEQ multiplex PCR was the method, and the copy in TCRdb shows in-frame clones only, minus some. The sample includes some 59,000 clones, about nine tenths seen only once; the top ten take 16%. The source material was CD4+ or CD8+ T cells sorted from blood, sampled in a trial of the OX40 agonist ivuxolimab. These receptors all stem from an adult with an advanced solid tumor such as melanoma, head and neck, liver or kidney cancer.

This rearrangement joins TRBV6-5 to TRBJ2-7, with D possibly being TRBD2 (6 bases). The CDR3 sequence is 15 residues long. The V gene's germline CDR1 is MNHEY and CDR2 SVGAGI. V was trimmed by 5 bases and J by 1 base, leaving 15 bases between them. In DNA, the CDR3 is TGTGCCAGCAGTCGGGTAAGCGGGCGGTCCTACGAGCAGTACTTC. Its translation is CASSRVSGRSYEQYF.

V gene TRBV19 combines with J gene TRBJ2-5; D gene unclear. This CDR3 is built from 12 residues. V lost 4 bases and J lost 7, with 10 bases in between. Germline loops: CDR1 LNHDA, CDR2 SQIVND (reference sequence). This CDR3 reads CASSTLGGTQYF. The CDR3 region has the DNA TGTGCCAGTAGTACACTCGGTGGGACCCAGTACTTC.

The rearrangement uses TRBV5-1 and TRBJ2-1; D unresolved. This CDR3 has 15 residues. Germline lookup yields CDR1 SGHRS and CDR2 YFSETQ. V dropped 4 bases and J dropped 1 base, with 12 bases sitting between them. The CDR3, as DNA: TGCGCCAGCAGCCCGCCAGGTAAATCCTACAATGAGCAGTTCTTC. Translation gives CASSPPGKSYNEQFF.

This clone was counted only a few times. The V call is TRBV27, the J call TRBJ1-1, with D maybe TRBD1 (5 bases). Germline V gene data show CDR1 as MNHEY and CDR2 as SMNVEV (reference sequence). This CDR3 contains 16 residues. Trimming took 1 base from V and 1 from J, leaving 13 bases between them. The CDR3 is CASSLWVGAANTEAFF. The CDR3 DNA sequence: TGTGCCAGCAGTTTATGGGTAGGGGCGGCGAACACTGAAGCTTTCTTT.

V is TRBV30 and J is TRBJ1-4; no clear D gene. V lost 0 bases to trimming and J lost 0 bases, with 17 bases between them. Germline assignment: CDR1 GTSNPN and CDR2 SVGIG (reference sequence). The CDR3 is 18 residues long. CDR3 residues: CAWSVRRTQRATNEKLFF. The CDR3 DNA sequence: TGTGCCTGGAGTGTACGGCGAACTCAAAGAGCAACTAATGAAAAACTGTTTTTT.

This clone was seen a handful of times. The chain combines TRBV21-1 with TRBJ2-3; the table assigns TRBD2, which was not confirmed against the DNA. TRBV21-1 is a pseudogene segment. CDR3 size: 16 residues. The CDR3 reads CASSKRTSGSTDTQYF. CDR3 DNA: TGTGCCAGCAGCAAGCGGACTAGCGGGAGCACAGATACGCAGTATTTT.

Worth noting for this clone: A single base separates this from a much larger clone, so it may be a read error. This chain's CDR3 is CASSFSYEQYF. As DNA, the CDR3 is TGTGCCAGCAGCTTCTCCTACGAGCAGTACTTC. The chain has TRBV5-5 and TRBJ2-7; D is unclear. V dropped 2 bases and J dropped 0 bases, with 0 bases sitting between them. Germline values: CDR1 SGHKS, CDR2 YYEKEE (reference sequence). This CDR3 is built from 11 residues.

This chain uses TRBV2 with TRBJ2-5; TRBD1 is a possible D gene (5 bases). The CDR3 is made up of 16 amino acids. Germline assignment: CDR1 SNHLY and CDR2 FYNNEI. The ends were cut back, 6 bases at V and 4 bases at J, with 21 bases in the middle. The CDR3, as DNA: TGTGCCAGCAGGCCCAGACGACCACACCAGGGAGAGACCCAGTACTTC. Translated: CASRPRRPHQGETQYF.

The chain is built from TRBV30 and TRBJ2-5; no reliable D call. The germline gives CDR1 GTSNPN, CDR2 SVGIG (reference sequence). V was cut by 0 bases and J by 5 bases, with 10 bases left in between. This CDR3 has 13 residues. CDR3 DNA: TGTGCCTGGAGTGTACGTTCAGTTGAGACCCAGTACTTC. Its translation is CAWSVRSVETQYF.

This clone appeared a single time. The chain combines TRBV14 with TRBJ2-2, with TRBD2 matching 8 bases. CDR1 is SGHDN and CDR2 is FVKESK in the germline V gene. V lost 0 bases to trimming and J lost 6 bases; unmatched junction nucleotides: 12. There are 18 residues in the CDR3. Here the CDR3 DNA reads TGTGCCAGCAGCCAAGACCGTGGCACTCCGACTAGCGCCGGGGAGCTGTTTTTT. Translated: CASSQDRGTPTSAGELFF.

V gene TRBV6-5 combines with J gene TRBJ1-5, with 7 positions matching TRBD1. CDR1 MNHEY and CDR2 SVGAGI come from the germline V gene. The CDR3 length is 16 residues. J lost 6 bases, V lost 4 bases, and 12 bases had no gene match. CDR3 DNA: TGTGCCAGCAGTTCGACCTCGACAGGGTCCGGTCAGCCCCAGCATTTT. Its protein product is CASSSTSTGSGQPQHF.

The CDR3 DNA reads TGTGCCAGCAGCTTAAGGGGCGGGAGGGCCCCTGATACGCAGTATTTT. Amino acids: CASSLRGGRAPDTQYF. This chain joins TRBV7-3 and TRBJ2-3; 9 bases agree with TRBD2. The CDR3 sequence is 16 residues long. With V trimmed by 1 base and J by 6 bases, 8 bases remained unmatched. The germline gives CDR1 SGHTA, CDR2 FQGTGA.

The chain carries TRBV2 and TRBJ1-6; 9 bases map to TRBD1. The V gene's germline CDR1 is SNHLY and CDR2 FYNNEI. The ends lost 4 bases at V and 9 bases at J; junction bases unmatched: 10. This CDR3 comprises 16 residues. The CDR3 sequence: CASSVSGTGWASPLHF. CDR3 DNA: TGTGCCAGCAGTGTATCCGGGACAGGGTGGGCTTCACCCCTCCACTTT. Variable domain in full (rest from reference TRBV2 and TRBJ1-6): EPEVTQTPSHQVTQMGQEVILRCVPISNHLYFYWYRQILGQKVEFLVSFYNNEISEKSEIFDDQFSVERPDGSNFTLKIRSTKLEDSAMYFCASSVSGTGWASPLHFGNGTRLTVT.

This clone occurred once. The chain uses TRBV5-6 and TRBJ2-2; TRBD2 agrees at 9 bases. Trimming removed 0 bases from V and 8 bases from J; junction bases left unmatched: 11. The CDR3 is made up of 17 amino acids. Germline CDR1 SGHDT, CDR2 YYEEEE. CDR3 coding DNA: TGTGCCAGCAGCTTGGGGAAGACCGGACTAGCGTTAGGGGAGCTGTTTTTT. Its protein product is CASSLGKTGLALGELFF. The whole variable domain, remainder taken from reference TRBV5-6 and TRBJ2-2, is DAGVTQSPTHLIKTRGQQVTLRCSPKSGHDTVSWYQQALGQGPQFIFQYYEEEERQRGNFPDRFSGHQFPNYSSELNVNALLLGDSALYLCASSLGKTGLALGELFFGEGSRLTVL.

This clone was seen a few times. The chain combines TRBV11-2 with TRBJ2-7, with 7 bases matching TRBD2. The CDR3 length is 16 residues. Germline V gives CDR1 SGHAT, CDR2 FQNNGV. The V and J ends lost 5 bases and 6 bases, in that order; junction bases with no gene match: 16. The CDR3 region is CASSQETHGSGGEQYF. The CDR3 nucleotides are TGTGCCAGCAGCCAAGAGACACACGGGTCGGGGGGCGAGCAGTACTTC.

This chain uses TRBV7-9 with TRBJ2-5; TRBD2 matches 8 bases. The J call is doubtful: the DNA matches TRBJ2-7 better. This CDR3 contains 15 residues. The V gene's germline CDR1 is SEHNR and CDR2 FQNEAQ (reference sequence). The CDR3: CASSLHRGGQDEQYF. The CDR3 bases are TGTGCCAGCAGCCTACACCGGGGGGGGCAGGACGAGCAGTACTTC.

The chain carries TRBV18 and TRBJ1-1, with 8 bases aligning to TRBD1. Germline V CDR1 and CDR2: KGHSH, LQKENI. The V segment lost 0 bases and the J segment 10 bases; nucleotides outside the gene matches: 7. This CDR3 is 14 amino acids long. CDR3 in DNA: TGTGCCAGCTCACCACCGTCGGACAGGGTGAGAGCTTTCTTT. As protein: CASSPPSDRVRAFF.

This chain connects TRBV4-2 to TRBJ1-2; TRBD1 matches 11 bases. CDR1 and CDR2 (germline): LGHNA, YNFKEQ. The CDR3 extends over 15 amino acids. V trimming: 5 bases; J trimming: 9 bases; junction bases outside the gene matches: 11. CDR3 amino acids: CASSSNRDRGISYTF. The CDR3 coding sequence is TGTGCCAGCAGCTCGAATCGGGACAGGGGGATAAGCTACACCTTC.

This sequence joins TRBV5-4 and TRBJ1-2, with D possibly TRBD1 on 6 matching bases. This CDR3 region has 13 residues. The ends were cut back, 2 bases at V and 7 bases at J, with 12 bases in the middle. The germline V gene encodes CDR1 SGHNT and CDR2 YYREEE (reference sequence). The CDR3 DNA follows: TGTGCCAGCAGCTTCCAGGGGCCGACTGGCTACACCTTC. Translated: CASSFQGPTGYTF.

V usage is TRBV5-1 and J usage is TRBJ2-2; D not resolved. V was trimmed by 7 bases and J by 0 bases, leaving 13 bases between them. The CDR3 loop spans 15 amino acids. Per germline, CDR1 SGHRS and CDR2 YFSETQ. The CDR3 nucleotides read TGCGCCAGCTCCAGTCTGGCGACGAACACCGGGGAGCTGTTTTTT. Its protein product is CASSSLATNTGELFF.

V and J are TRBV29-1 and TRBJ2-7; tentative D call: TRBD1 (5 bases). The CDR3 sequence is 12 residues long. V was cut by 5 bases and J by 2 bases, with 10 bases left in between. The germline V gene has CDR1 SQVTM and CDR2 ANQGSEA. Written as DNA, the CDR3 is TGCAGCGTTAAAAGGGGAACCTACGAGCAGTACTTC. Translated: CSVKRGTYEQYF.

The chain uses TRBV28 and TRBJ2-6; D is undetermined. Germline V gene lookup returns CDR1 MDHEN and CDR2 SYDVKM. There are 18 residues in the CDR3. Trimming pared 2 bases from V and 0 bases from J, leaving 14 bases between. The DNA of the CDR3 is TGTGCCAGCAGTTTAGACGCCAGGTCCTCCTCTGGGGCCAACGTCCTGACTTTC. Translating gives CASSLDARSSSGANVLTF.

This CDR3 reads CASSPATGVLDQPQHF. The CDR3 DNA follows: TGTGCCAGCAGCCCGGCAACAGGAGTTCTCGATCAGCCCCAGCATTTT. V is TRBV28 and J is TRBJ1-5, with D possibly being TRBD1 (5 bases). Germline values: CDR1 MDHEN, CDR2 SYDVKM. V lost 6 bases and J 5 bases, leaving 20 bases between the germline ends. The CDR3 is 16 amino acids.